This is a list of T cell receptor beta chains from one sample in a study of response to subunit inactivated influenza vaccine. One entry per CDR3 protein results from TCRdb running MiXCR on the RT-PCR reads. Of around 650,000 distinct CDR3 sequences in the sample, around 14% were seen once. Specimen: PBMCs from blood, collected roughly 13 days after vaccination. The receptor set was obtained from a man aged 50 or older who received an inactivated influenza vaccine. CDR3s include the opening cysteine and the closing phenylalanine or tryptophan. Each record gives: V gene, clone size, D gene, J gene, CDR3 protein, CDR3 DNA. D genes are given only for firm matches. Size is omitted from some rows. Given values are once, few, many or a class for expanded clones.

>TRBV6-2/TRBV6-3|few|TRBD2|TRBJ2-3
CASSYSRTSGTDTQYF
TGTGCCAGCAGTTACTCGAGGACTAGCGGCACAGATACGCAGTATTTT
>TRBV7-2|.|.|TRBJ2-1
CASSSTAYNEQFF
TGTGCCAGCAGCTCCACCGCATACAATGAGCAGTTCTTC
>TRBV18|few|TRBD1|TRBJ1-1
CASSPTGGPYTEAFF
TGTGCCAGCTCACCCACAGGGGGGCCGTACACTGAAGCTTTCTTT
>TRBV27|.|.|TRBJ1-2
CASRPYEWAGYTF
TGTGCCAGCAGACCATACGAGTGGGCAGGCTACACCTTC
>TRBV4-2|few|.|TRBJ2-3
CASSPKKGADTQYF
TGTGCCAGCAGCCCCAAAAAAGGAGCAGATACGCAGTATTTT
>TRBV20-1|.|TRBD1|TRBJ2-3
CSARDSEGATDTQYF
TGCAGTGCTAGAGATTCTGAGGGGGCAACAGATACGCAGTATTTT
>TRBV7-2|few|TRBD1|TRBJ2-7
CASSLRGQGAEQYF
TGTGCCAGCAGCCTTCGGGGACAGGGGGCCGAGCAGTACTTC
>TRBV5-1|.|.|TRBJ2-7
CASSWGTGGDSYEQYF
TGCGCCAGCAGCTGGGGTACAGGGGGGGATTCCTACGAGCAGTACTTC
>TRBV15|many|.|TRBJ2-1
CATSSLGNEQFF
TGTGCCACCAGCAGTCTGGGGAATGAGCAGTTCTTC
>TRBV6-5|.|.|TRBJ2-7
CASSPFAGEQYF
TGTGCCAGCAGTCCCTTTGCGGGGGAGCAGTACTTC
>TRBV7-2|few|.|TRBJ2-4
CASSLGTWGNIQYF
TGTGCCAGCAGCTTAGGTACTTGGGGAAACATTCAGTACTTC
>TRBV7-9|.|.|TRBJ2-3
CASSPGELTDTQYF
TGTGCCAGCAGCCCCGGGGAACTCACAGATACGCAGTATTTT
>TRBV29-1|.|TRBD1|TRBJ2-7
CSVRGQGYEQYF
TGCAGCGTCCGTGGACAGGGCTACGAGCAGTACTTC
>TRBV3-1|many|TRBD2|TRBJ2-1
CASSQPRGGDLYNEQFF
TGTGCCAGCAGCCAGCCCCGGGGGGGGGACTTATACAATGAGCAGTTCTTC
>TRBV2|few|.|TRBJ2-7
CASSESREQYF
TGTGCCAGCAGTGAGTCCCGCGAGCAGTACTTC
>TRBV9|.|TRBD2|TRBJ2-3
CASSDLQRGAPFTQYF
TGTGCCAGCAGCGACCTCCAGCGGGGGGCCCCGTTTACGCAGTATTTT